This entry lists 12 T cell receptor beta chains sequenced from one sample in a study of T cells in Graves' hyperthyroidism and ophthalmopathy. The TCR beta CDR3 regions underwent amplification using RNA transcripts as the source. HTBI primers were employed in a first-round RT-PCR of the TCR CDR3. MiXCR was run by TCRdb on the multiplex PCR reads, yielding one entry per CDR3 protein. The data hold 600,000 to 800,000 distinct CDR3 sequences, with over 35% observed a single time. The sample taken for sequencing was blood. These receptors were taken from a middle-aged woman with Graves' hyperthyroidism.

CDR3 DNA sequence: TGTGCCAGCAGGTTGGGAAAAGGCGGGGCCAACGTCCTGACTTTC. As protein: CASRLGKGGANVLTF. This rearrangement joins TRBV28 to TRBJ2-6; D gene unclear. V was clipped by 6 bases and J by 4 bases, with 13 bases between them. Per germline, CDR1 MDHEN and CDR2 SYDVKM. This CDR3 is built from 15 residues.

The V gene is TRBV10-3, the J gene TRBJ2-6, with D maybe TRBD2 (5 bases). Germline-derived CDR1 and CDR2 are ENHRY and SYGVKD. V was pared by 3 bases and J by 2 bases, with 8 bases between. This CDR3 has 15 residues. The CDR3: CAISEEGTGANVLTF. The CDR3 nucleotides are TGTGCCATCAGTGAAGAGGGAACTGGGGCCAACGTCCTGACTTTC.

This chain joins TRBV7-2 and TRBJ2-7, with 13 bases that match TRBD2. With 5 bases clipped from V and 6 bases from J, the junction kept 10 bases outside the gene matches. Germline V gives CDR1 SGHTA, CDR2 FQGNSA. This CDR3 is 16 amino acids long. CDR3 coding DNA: TGTGCCAGCAGCAGACTAGCGGGAGGTATCAATCCCGAGCAGTACTTC. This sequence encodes CASSRLAGGINPEQYF.

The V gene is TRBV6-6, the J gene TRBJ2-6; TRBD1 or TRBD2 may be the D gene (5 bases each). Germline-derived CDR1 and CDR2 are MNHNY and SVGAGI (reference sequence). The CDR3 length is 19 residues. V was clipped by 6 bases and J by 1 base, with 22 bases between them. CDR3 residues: CASRTLKRQGESGANVLTF. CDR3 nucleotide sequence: TGTGCCAGCAGGACCTTAAAAAGGCAGGGAGAGTCTGGGGCCAACGTCCTGACTTTC.

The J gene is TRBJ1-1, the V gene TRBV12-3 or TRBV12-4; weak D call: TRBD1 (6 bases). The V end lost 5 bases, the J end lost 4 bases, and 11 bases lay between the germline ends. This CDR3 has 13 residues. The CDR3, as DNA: TGTGCCAGCAGTCAAGGGGGGGCCACTGAAGCTTTCTTT. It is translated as CASSQGGATEAFF.

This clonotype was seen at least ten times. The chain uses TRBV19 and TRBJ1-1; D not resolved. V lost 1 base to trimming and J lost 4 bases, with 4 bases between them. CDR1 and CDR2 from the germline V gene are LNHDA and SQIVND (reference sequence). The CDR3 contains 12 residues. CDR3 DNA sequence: TGTGCCAGTAGTATAGGCACCACTGAAGCTTTCTTT. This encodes CASSIGTTEAFF.

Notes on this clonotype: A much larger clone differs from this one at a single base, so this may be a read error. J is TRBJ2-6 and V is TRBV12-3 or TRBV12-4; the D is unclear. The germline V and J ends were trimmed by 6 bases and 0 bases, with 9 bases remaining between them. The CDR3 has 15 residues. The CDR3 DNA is TGTGCCAGCAGCCAAGCCAGCTCTGGGGCCAACGTCCTGACTTTC. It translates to CASSQASSGANVLTF.

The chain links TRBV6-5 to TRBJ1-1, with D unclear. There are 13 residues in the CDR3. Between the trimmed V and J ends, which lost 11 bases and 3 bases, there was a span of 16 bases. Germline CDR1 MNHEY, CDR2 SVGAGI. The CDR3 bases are TGTGCCGCCTCACGGAGGTTCGACACTGAAGCTTTCTTT. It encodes CAASRRFDTEAFF.

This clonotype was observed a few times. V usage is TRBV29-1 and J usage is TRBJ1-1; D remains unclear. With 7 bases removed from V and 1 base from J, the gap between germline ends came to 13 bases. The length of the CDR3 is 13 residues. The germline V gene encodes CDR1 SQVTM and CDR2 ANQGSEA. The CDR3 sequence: CSAKSMANTEAFF. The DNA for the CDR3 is TGCAGCGCGAAATCCATGGCGAACACTGAAGCTTTCTTT.

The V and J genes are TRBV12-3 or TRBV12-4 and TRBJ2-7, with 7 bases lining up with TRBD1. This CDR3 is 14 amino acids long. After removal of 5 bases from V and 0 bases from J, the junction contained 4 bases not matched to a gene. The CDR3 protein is CASSQRGLSYEQYF. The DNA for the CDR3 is TGTGCCAGCAGTCAAAGGGGGCTCTCCTACGAGCAGTACTTC.

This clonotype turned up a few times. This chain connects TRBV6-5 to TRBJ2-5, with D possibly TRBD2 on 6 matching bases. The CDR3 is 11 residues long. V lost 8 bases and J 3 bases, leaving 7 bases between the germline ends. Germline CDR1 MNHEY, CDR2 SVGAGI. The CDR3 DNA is TGTGCCAGCTGCGGGGAAGAGACCCAGTACTTC. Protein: CASCGEETQYF.

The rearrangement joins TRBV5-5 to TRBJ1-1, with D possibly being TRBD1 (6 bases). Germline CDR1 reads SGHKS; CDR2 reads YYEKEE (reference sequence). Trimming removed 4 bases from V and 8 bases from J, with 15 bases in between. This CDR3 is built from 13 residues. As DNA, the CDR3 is TGTGCCAGCAGCGGGACACCCCAGGGGGAAGCTTTCTTT. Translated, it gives CASSGTPQGEAFF.